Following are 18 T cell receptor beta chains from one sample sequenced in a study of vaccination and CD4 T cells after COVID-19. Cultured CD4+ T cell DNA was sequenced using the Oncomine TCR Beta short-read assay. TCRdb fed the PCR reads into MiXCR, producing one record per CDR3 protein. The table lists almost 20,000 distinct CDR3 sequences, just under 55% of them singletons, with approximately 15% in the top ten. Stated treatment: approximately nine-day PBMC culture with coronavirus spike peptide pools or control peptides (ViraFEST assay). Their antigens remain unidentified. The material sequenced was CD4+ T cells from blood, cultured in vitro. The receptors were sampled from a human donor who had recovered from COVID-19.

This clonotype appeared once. CDR3 region: CAIRGTATNYGYTF. The CDR3 bases are TGTGCCATCAGGGGAACGGCTACTAACTATGGCTACACCTTC. The chain has TRBV10-3 and TRBJ1-2; D not certain. The CDR3 has 14 amino acids. Germline V CDR1 and CDR2: ENHRY, SYGVKD. V was cut by 6 bases and J by 0 bases, with 11 bases left in between.

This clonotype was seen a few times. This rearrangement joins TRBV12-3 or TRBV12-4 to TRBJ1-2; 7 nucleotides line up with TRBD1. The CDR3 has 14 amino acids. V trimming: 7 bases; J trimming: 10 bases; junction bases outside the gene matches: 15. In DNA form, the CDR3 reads TGTGCCAGCAATCCGCAGGGACAGCCTGGGATCTACACCTTC. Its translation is CASNPQGQPGIYTF.

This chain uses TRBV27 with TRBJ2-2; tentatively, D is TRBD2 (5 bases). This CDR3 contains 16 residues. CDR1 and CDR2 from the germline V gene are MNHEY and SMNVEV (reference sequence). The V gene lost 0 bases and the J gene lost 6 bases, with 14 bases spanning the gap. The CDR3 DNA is TGTGCCAGCAGTTTATCCCCTTCACCGAGGGCCGGGGAGCTGTTTTTT. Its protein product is CASSLSPSPRAGELFF.

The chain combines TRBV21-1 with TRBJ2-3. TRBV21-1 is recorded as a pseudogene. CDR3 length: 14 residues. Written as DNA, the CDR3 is TGTGCCAGCAGCAGGCCTCGAAGCACAGATACGCAGTATTTT. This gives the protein CASSRPRSTDTQYF.

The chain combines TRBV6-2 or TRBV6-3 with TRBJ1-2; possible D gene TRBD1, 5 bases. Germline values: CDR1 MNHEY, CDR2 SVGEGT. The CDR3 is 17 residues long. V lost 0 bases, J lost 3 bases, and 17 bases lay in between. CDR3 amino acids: CASSYSRTIGVDYGYTF. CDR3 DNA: TGTGCCAGCAGTTACTCAAGGACAATTGGGGTGGACTATGGCTACACCTTC.

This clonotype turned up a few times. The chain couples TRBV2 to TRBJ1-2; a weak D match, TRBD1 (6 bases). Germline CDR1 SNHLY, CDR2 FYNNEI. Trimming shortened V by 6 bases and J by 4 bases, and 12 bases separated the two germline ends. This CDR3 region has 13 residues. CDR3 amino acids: CASRDSFSYGYTF. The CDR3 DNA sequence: TGTGCCAGCAGGGACAGCTTCTCCTATGGCTACACCTTC.

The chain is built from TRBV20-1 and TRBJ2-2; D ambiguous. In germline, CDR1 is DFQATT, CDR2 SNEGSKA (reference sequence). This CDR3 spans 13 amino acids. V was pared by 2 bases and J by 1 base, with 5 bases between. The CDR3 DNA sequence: TGCAGTGCTAGACTGGTGAACACCGGGGAGCTGTTTTTT. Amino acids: CSARLVNTGELFF.

The CDR3 DNA reads as TGCGCCAGCAGTCCTGGAGGCGGGTTAGCTGAAGCTTTCTTT. It specifies CASSPGGGLAEAFF. The chain uses TRBV5-1 and TRBJ1-1; D not resolved. Trimming removed 5 bases from V and 6 bases from J, with 17 bases in between. The CDR3 spans 14 residues. Germline values: CDR1 SGHRS, CDR2 YFSETQ.

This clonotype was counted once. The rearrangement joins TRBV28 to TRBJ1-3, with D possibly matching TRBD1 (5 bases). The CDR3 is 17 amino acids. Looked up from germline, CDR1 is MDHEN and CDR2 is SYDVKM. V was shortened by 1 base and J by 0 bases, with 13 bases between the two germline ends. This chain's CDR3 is CASSLFGRAYSGNTIYF. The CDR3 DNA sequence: TGTGCCAGCAGTTTATTCGGCAGGGCCTACTCTGGAAACACCATATATTTT.

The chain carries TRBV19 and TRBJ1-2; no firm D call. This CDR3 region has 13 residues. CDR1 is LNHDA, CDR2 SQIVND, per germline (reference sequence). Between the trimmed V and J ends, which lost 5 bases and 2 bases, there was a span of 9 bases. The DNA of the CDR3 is TGTGCCAGTAGTTTTGCCAGGAACTATGGCTACACCTTC. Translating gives CASSFARNYGYTF.

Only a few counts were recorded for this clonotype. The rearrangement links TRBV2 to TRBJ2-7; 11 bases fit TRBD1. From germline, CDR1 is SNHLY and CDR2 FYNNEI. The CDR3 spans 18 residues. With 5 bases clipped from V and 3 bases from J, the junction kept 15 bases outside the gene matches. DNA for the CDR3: TGTGCCAGCAGTTTCCCACGGGACAGGGGGATACCAAGCTACGAGCAGTACTTC. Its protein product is CASSFPRDRGIPSYEQYF.

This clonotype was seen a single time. The CDR3 DNA follows: TGTGCCAGCAGTTTACCAGGGTGGTCGTCGAATACCTACGAGCAGTACTTC. It encodes CASSLPGWSSNTYEQYF. V usage is TRBV28 and J usage is TRBJ2-7, with D perhaps matching TRBD1 (5 bases). V lost 2 bases and J lost 2, with 19 bases in between. The CDR3 is 17 amino acids. The germline V gene has CDR1 MDHEN and CDR2 SYDVKM.

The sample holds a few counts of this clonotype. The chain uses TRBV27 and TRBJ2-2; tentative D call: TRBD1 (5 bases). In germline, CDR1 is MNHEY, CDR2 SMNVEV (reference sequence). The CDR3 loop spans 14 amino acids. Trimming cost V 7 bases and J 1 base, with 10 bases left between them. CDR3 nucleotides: TGTGCCAGCAAAGTGGGGCGGAACACCGGGGAGCTGTTTTTT. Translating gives CASKVGRNTGELFF.

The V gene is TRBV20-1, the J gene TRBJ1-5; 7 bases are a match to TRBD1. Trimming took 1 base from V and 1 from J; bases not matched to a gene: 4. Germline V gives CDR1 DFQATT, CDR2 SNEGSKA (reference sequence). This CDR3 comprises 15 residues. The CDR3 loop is CSARAEGGSNQPQHF. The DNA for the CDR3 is TGCAGTGCTAGAGCAGAAGGGGGCAGCAATCAGCCCCAGCATTTT.

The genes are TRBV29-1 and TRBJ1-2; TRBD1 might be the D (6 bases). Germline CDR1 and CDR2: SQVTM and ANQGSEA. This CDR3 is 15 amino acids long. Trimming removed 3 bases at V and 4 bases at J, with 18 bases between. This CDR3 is CSVDLRTVPLYGYTF. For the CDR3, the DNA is TGCAGCGTTGACCTAAGGACAGTCCCTCTCTATGGCTACACCTTC.

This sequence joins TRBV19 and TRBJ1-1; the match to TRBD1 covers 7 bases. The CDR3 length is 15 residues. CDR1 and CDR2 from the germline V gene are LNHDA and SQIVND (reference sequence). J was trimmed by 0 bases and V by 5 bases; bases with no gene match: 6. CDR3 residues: CASSFGTELNTEAFF. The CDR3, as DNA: TGTGCCAGTAGTTTCGGGACAGAGCTGAACACTGAAGCTTTCTTT.

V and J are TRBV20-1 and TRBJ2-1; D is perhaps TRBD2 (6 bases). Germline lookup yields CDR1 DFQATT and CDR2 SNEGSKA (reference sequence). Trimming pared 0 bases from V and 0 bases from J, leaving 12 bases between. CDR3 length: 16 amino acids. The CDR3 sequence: CSARDWAGTSYNEQFF. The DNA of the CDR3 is TGCAGTGCTAGAGATTGGGCGGGGACCTCCTACAATGAGCAGTTCTTC.

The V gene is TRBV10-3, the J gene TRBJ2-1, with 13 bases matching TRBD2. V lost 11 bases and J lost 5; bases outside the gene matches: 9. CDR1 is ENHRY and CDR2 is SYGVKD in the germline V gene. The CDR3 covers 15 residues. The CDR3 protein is CAAAAGTSGDNEQFF. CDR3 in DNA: TGTGCCGCCGCGGCCGGGACTAGCGGGGACAATGAGCAGTTCTTC.